Below are 3 T cell receptor beta chains sequenced from a single sample in a study of shared clonotypes between healthy human individuals. Profiled with immunoSEQ multiplex PCR; TCRdb holds only in-frame clones, not every one. The sample holds over a million clones, just under 99% seen once. What was sequenced was naive CD4+ T cells sorted from blood. Subset specified: CD45RA+ positively selected. The receptors come from a man aged 25 to 40 in good health.

The chain combines TRBV18 with TRBJ2-1; possibly TRBD2 for D (6 bases). The V end was cut by 5 bases, the J end by 7 bases, with 12 bases between. Per germline, CDR1 KGHSH and CDR2 LQKENI. There are 13 residues in the CDR3. The CDR3 region has the DNA TGTGCCAGCTCAGGGTCGGGAGTGAATGAGCAGTTCTTC. The encoded protein is CASSGSGVNEQFF.

The chain links TRBV4-3 to TRBJ1-5; D might be TRBD1 (6 bases). Trimming left V 2 bases short and J 5 bases short, with 10 bases between. CDR1 LGHNA and CDR2 YSLEER come from the germline V gene. The CDR3 totals 14 residues. The DNA of the CDR3 is TGCGCCAGCAGCCAAACAGGGAGAGATCAGCCCCAGCATTTT. Its translation: CASSQTGRDQPQHF.

This clone has just one count. CDR3 DNA: TGTGCCAGCAAGAATCCGGGACAGCTCTACGAGCAGTACTTC. Translation gives CASKNPGQLYEQYF. The V and J genes are TRBV2 and TRBJ2-7; 7 bases are a match to TRBD1. Germline CDR1 SNHLY, CDR2 FYNNEI. The length of the CDR3 is 14 residues. V lost 7 bases and J lost 3; bases outside the gene matches: 9.